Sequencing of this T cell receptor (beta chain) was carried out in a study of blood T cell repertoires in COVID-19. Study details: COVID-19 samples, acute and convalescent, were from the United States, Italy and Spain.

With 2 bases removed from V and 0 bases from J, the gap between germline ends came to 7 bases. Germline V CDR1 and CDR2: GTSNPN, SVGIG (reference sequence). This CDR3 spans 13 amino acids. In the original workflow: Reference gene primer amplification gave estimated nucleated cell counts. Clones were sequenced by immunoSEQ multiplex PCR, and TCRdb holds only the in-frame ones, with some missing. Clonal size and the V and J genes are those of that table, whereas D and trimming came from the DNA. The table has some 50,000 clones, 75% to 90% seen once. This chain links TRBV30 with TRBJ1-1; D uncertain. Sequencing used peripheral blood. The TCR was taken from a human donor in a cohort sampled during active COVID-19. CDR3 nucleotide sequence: TGTGCCTGGAGTATCGGGATGAACACTGAAGCTTTCTTT. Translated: CAWSIGMNTEAFF.